A single sample is the source of the 14 T cell receptor beta chains below, sequenced in a study of identical twins. TCRdb re-analysed the 5' RACE reads in MiXCR, keeping a single row per CDR3 protein. This sample carries some 1,700,000 distinct CDR3 sequences, roughly 35% of them seen once, and the ten largest clones take about 0.3%. Sequenced: cord blood. These receptors came from a newborn girl in good health.

The chain uses TRBV20-1 and TRBJ1-2, with D unresolved. CDR3 size: 13 residues. Germline CDR1 and CDR2: DFQATT and SNEGSKA (reference sequence). Deletions cut 1 base from V and 5 bases from J, with 11 bases between. CDR3 sequence: CSARGPIGYGYTF. The CDR3 nucleotides read TGCAGTGCTAGAGGGCCTATTGGGTATGGCTACACCTTC.

The sample holds a few counts of this clonotype. The chain links TRBV28 to TRBJ2-1; TRBD2 matches 12 bases. V was clipped by 5 bases and J by 9 bases; unmatched bases: 5. The CDR3 covers 14 residues. CDR1 is MDHEN and CDR2 is SYDVKM in the germline V gene. This CDR3 is CASSPSSGRGEQFF. In DNA, the CDR3 is TGTGCCAGCAGTCCCTCTAGCGGGAGGGGTGAGCAGTTCTTC.

This clonotype occurred a few times. One junction end disagrees with the germline gene, perhaps due to a read error. V and J are TRBV5-1 and TRBJ1-2, with 7 bases matching TRBD1. The CDR3 runs to 13 residues. The germline V gene has CDR1 SGHRS and CDR2 YFSETQ. The CDR3 DNA reads as TGTGCCAGCAGTTACGCCGGGACAGATGGCTACACCTTC. The encoded protein is CASSYAGTDGYTF.

This clonotype was detected a few times. The chain combines TRBV24-1 with TRBJ2-1; 10 nucleotides agree with TRBD2. The CDR3 is 16 residues long. V lost 4 bases and J lost 7; bases outside the gene matches: 9. Germline CDR1 and CDR2: KGHDR and SFDVKD. CDR3 DNA sequence: TGTGCCACCAGTGACTCTAGCGGGAGAGCGGGGAATGAGCAGTTCTTC. Its protein is CATSDSSGRAGNEQFF.

Regarding this clonotype: Germline is not matched at one junction end, which may reflect a read error. The V call is TRBV3-1, the J call TRBJ2-2; the D gene could be TRBD1 or TRBD2 (5 bases each). This CDR3 comprises 15 residues. Germline V gene sequence: CDR1 LGHDT, CDR2 YNNKEL (reference sequence). This CDR3 reads CASSQGSPGTGKLFF. In DNA, the CDR3 is TGTGCCAGCAGCCAAGGCAGCCCAGGGACCGGGAAGCTGTTTTTT. Full variable domain (rest looked up from reference TRBV3-1 and TRBJ2-2): DTAVSQTPKYLVTQMGNDKSIKCEQNLGHDTMYWYKQDSKKFLKIMFSYNNKELIINETVPNRFSPKSPDKAHLNLHINSLELGDSAVYFCASSQGSPGTGKLFFGEGSRLTVL.

This clonotype was counted only a few times. This chain uses TRBV12-3 or TRBV12-4 with TRBJ2-3; D perhaps matches TRBD2 (6 bases). The CDR3 covers 16 residues. V lost 2 bases and J 5 bases, leaving 17 bases between the germline ends. CDR3 coding DNA: TGTGCCAGCAGTTTATCGGGACGGCTAGCGATAGATACGCAGTATTTT. This translates into CASSLSGRLAIDTQYF.

V and J are TRBV20-1 and TRBJ1-5, with D unclear. V lost 3 bases and J 1 base, leaving 10 bases between the germline ends. CDR3 size: 14 residues. Germline loops: CDR1 DFQATT, CDR2 SNEGSKA (reference sequence). CDR3 DNA sequence: TGCAGTGCTAGGCCCCTGACAAGCAATCAGCCCCAGCATTTT. Its translation: CSARPLTSNQPQHF.

There are a few counts of this clonotype. The CDR3 DNA follows: TGTGCCAGCAGCCCTGTCCGGGACACCCATTATGGCTACACCTTC. It specifies CASSPVRDTHYGYTF. V and J are TRBV11-2 and TRBJ1-2, with a weak D call TRBD1 (6 bases). In germline, CDR1 is SGHAT, CDR2 FQNNGV. V lost 5 bases and J lost 5, with 18 bases in between. There are 15 residues in the CDR3. Full variable domain (remainder filled in from reference TRBV11-2 and TRBJ1-2): EAGVAQSPRYKIIEKRQSVAFWCNPISGHATLYWYQQILGQGPKLLIQFQNNGVVDDSQLPKDRFSAERLKGVDSTLKIQPAKLEDSAVYLCASSPVRDTHYGYTFGSGTRLTVV.

This chain uses TRBV10-3 with TRBJ2-5; 9 bases are a match to TRBD2. The CDR3 loop spans 15 amino acids. V shed 2 bases, J shed 4 bases, and the junction held 5 bases outside the gene matches. CDR1 ENHRY and CDR2 SYGVKD come from the germline V gene. CDR3 sequence reads: CAISEGVGLAETQYF. The CDR3 DNA reads as TGTGCCATCAGTGAGGGTGTGGGACTAGCAGAGACCCAGTACTTC.

This chain joins TRBV5-1 and TRBJ2-7; TRBD1 agrees at 8 bases. Germline lookup yields CDR1 SGHRS and CDR2 YFSETQ. This CDR3 contains 17 residues. V was pared by 0 bases and J by 2 bases, with 10 bases of the junction left unmatched. The CDR3 bases are TGCGCCAGCAGCTTGGCCTTCCCTGGGACAGGACCCTACGAGCAGTACTTC. This encodes CASSLAFPGTGPYEQYF. The full variable domain, its missing parts supplied by reference TRBV5-1 and TRBJ2-7, is KAGVTQTPRYLIKTRGQQVTLSCSPISGHRSVSWYQQTPGQGLQFLFEYFSETQRNKGNFPGRFSGRQFSNSRSEMNVSTLELGDSALYLCASSLAFPGTGPYEQYFGPGTRLTVT.

In its sample, this clonotype was seen many times. The chain is built from TRBV11-2 and TRBJ2-1; 9 bases agree with TRBD2. CDR1 is SGHAT and CDR2 is FQNNGV in the germline V gene. J was trimmed by 9 bases and V by 3 bases; bases with no gene match: 6. This CDR3 has 14 residues. CDR3 DNA sequence: TGTGCCAGCAGCTTTAAGACTAGCGGTGGTGAGCAGTTCTTC. Protein product: CASSFKTSGGEQFF. The complete variable domain, with remaining parts taken from reference TRBV11-2 and TRBJ2-1, reads EAGVAQSPRYKIIEKRQSVAFWCNPISGHATLYWYQQILGQGPKLLIQFQNNGVVDDSQLPKDRFSAERLKGVDSTLKIQPAKLEDSAVYLCASSFKTSGGEQFFGPGTRLTVL.

This clonotype has ten or more counts. The V gene is TRBV5-1, the J gene TRBJ2-7; possible D gene TRBD1, 6 bases. Trimming pared 3 bases from V and 3 bases from J, leaving 19 bases between. The germline V gene has CDR1 SGHRS and CDR2 YFSETQ. The CDR3 extends over 16 amino acids. The CDR3 nucleotides are TGCGCCAGCAGCTCAAGATACAGACAGGAAGGCTACGAGCAGTACTTC. Translating gives CASSSRYRQEGYEQYF.

The J gene is TRBJ2-7, the V gene TRBV6-5, with TRBD1 identical over 9 bases. Germline CDR1 reads MNHEY; CDR2 reads SVGAGI. This CDR3 is 15 amino acids long. With 2 bases clipped from V and 3 bases from J, the junction kept 5 bases outside the gene matches. CDR3 nucleotides: TGTGCCAGCAGTTACCCGACAGGGGGGGGCTACGAGCAGTACTTC. This codes for CASSYPTGGGYEQYF.

The chain employs TRBV10-2 and TRBJ2-1; D might be TRBD2 (6 bases). Germline CDR1 WSHSY, CDR2 SAAADI. The CDR3 has 15 residues. Trimming removed 0 bases at V and 4 bases at J, with 10 bases between. The DNA of the CDR3 is TGCGCCAGCAGTGAGTCCCAGCGGGCATACAATGAGCAGTTCTTC. Translated, it gives CASSESQRAYNEQFF.